The present T cell receptor beta chain was sequenced within a study of spatial heterogeneity in lung cancer. Study-wide context: Beta-chain sequences consistently outnumbered alpha-chain sequences in detection. A unique TCR and UMI combination showed up more than ten times in raw reads, on average.

CDR3 length: 12 amino acids. Germline CDR1 LNHNV, CDR2 YYDKDF (reference sequence). V was trimmed by 1 base and J by 2 bases, leaving 2 bases between them. Single TCR cDNA molecules each had their own unique molecular identifier. TCRdb re-called the 5' RACE reads through MiXCR, storing one row per CDR3 protein. This table has tens of thousands of distinct CDR3 sequences, approximately 8.1% appearing once. Time point given: sample taken at primary tumor resection. Sequencing covered unsorted whole RNA taken from tumor, nontumor lung or frozen PBMC. The sequence came from a male donor with early-stage non-small cell lung cancer. The chain is built from TRBV15 and TRBJ1-2, with unresolved D. Sample: PBMCs, taken at surgery. CDR3 coding DNA: TGTGCCACCAGCAGAGCAAACTATGGCTACACCTTC. Protein sequence: CATSRANYGYTF.